These 10 T cell receptor beta chains share one sample of origin, sequenced in a study of cytomegalovirus exposure and HLA in healthy donors. This PCR relied on a set of 60 Vbeta primers and 13 Jbeta primers. Some clones are missing from TCRdb's copy, which holds only in-frame ones; the method was immunoSEQ multiplex PCR. The profile covers about 160,000 clones, with approximately 85% appearing a single time and approximately 2.3% taken by the ten largest. Sample: PBMCs. The receptor set was obtained from a man aged 18 to 35 in good health and CMV-seropositive.

The rearrangement uses TRBV4-2 and TRBJ2-1; 10 nucleotides align to TRBD2. The germline gives CDR1 LGHNA, CDR2 YNFKEQ. This CDR3 contains 21 residues. The V and J ends lost 1 base and 0 bases, in that order; junction bases with no gene match: 15. The chain's CDR3 is CASSQVARGSGGGSSYNEQFF. CDR3 nucleotide sequence: TGTGCCAGCAGCCAAGTTGCCCGCGGGAGCGGGGGGGGGAGCTCCTACAATGAGCAGTTCTTC.

The CDR3: CASSPGTGAYQETQYF. The CDR3 bases are TGTGCCAGCAGCCCCGGGACAGGGGCATATCAAGAGACCCAGTACTTC. V usage is TRBV11-3 and J usage is TRBJ2-5; 10 bases match TRBD1. With V trimmed by 5 bases and J by 2 bases, 8 bases remained unmatched. This CDR3 contains 16 residues. Germline V CDR1 and CDR2: SGHNT, YENEEA.

V usage is TRBV6-5 and J usage is TRBJ2-4, with 11 positions matching TRBD2. The CDR3 is 15 amino acids. Germline V gene sequence: CDR1 MNHEY, CDR2 SVGAGI. V was clipped by 7 bases and J by 1 base; unmatched bases: 3. The CDR3: CASNSGGAAKNIQYF. The CDR3 coding sequence is TGTGCCAGCAATAGCGGGGGGGCCGCCAAAAACATTCAGTACTTC.

The chain carries TRBV18 and TRBJ1-2; D ambiguous. The CDR3 covers 11 residues. CDR1 and CDR2 from the germline V gene are KGHSH and LQKENI. V dropped 3 bases and J dropped 8 bases, with 7 bases sitting between them. CDR3: CASSPSLGYTF. In DNA form, the CDR3 reads TGTGCCAGCTCACCGAGCTTGGGCTACACCTTC.

As to this clone: At one end, the junction sequence differs from germline, possibly due to a read error. The chain links TRBV5-1 to TRBJ2-5, with TRBD1 matching over 7 bases. From germline, CDR1 is SGHRS and CDR2 YFSETQ. The CDR3 runs 15 residues. The CDR3 DNA reads as TGCACCAGCAGCCCCCTAGAGGGGGCTGGAGAGACCCAGTACTTC. Translating it yields CTSSPLEGAGETQYF.

This chain links TRBV7-9 with TRBJ2-7, with D maybe TRBD2 (5 bases). V was pared by 3 bases and J by 6 bases, with 6 bases between. The germline V gene encodes CDR1 SEHNR and CDR2 FQNEAQ (reference sequence). CDR3 length: 11 amino acids. The CDR3 is CASSFRGEQYF. The DNA of the CDR3 is TGTGCCAGCAGCTTCCGGGGCGAGCAGTACTTC.

V and J are TRBV19 and TRBJ2-5, with 8 bases matching TRBD2. After removal of 6 bases from V and 5 bases from J, the junction contained 14 bases not matched to a gene. The CDR3 covers 16 residues. The germline CDR1 and CDR2 sequences are LNHDA and SQIVND (reference sequence). The CDR3 loop reads CASSKRPAGGRETQYF. The CDR3 nucleotides read TGTGCCAGTAGCAAGAGACCCGCGGGGGGCCGGGAGACCCAGTACTTC.

Note on this clone: Mismatch with germline at one junction end may stem from a read error. This chain connects TRBV27 to TRBJ2-4; TRBD2 might be the D (6 bases). Germline V gene lookup returns CDR1 MNHEY and CDR2 SMNVEV (reference sequence). The CDR3 totals 14 residues. CDR3 in amino acids: CASRPGDIKNSQYF. The CDR3 DNA reads TGTGCCAGCAGGCCGGGAGATATCAAAAACAGTCAGTACTTC.

This chain connects TRBV10-3 to TRBJ2-7; 9 bases line up with TRBD1. V lost 9 bases, J lost 5 bases, and 11 bases stayed unmatched. CDR1 and CDR2 (germline): ENHRY, SYGVKD. This CDR3 region has 14 residues. The CDR3 spells CAMGSGTGSDEQYF. The CDR3 coding sequence is TGTGCCATGGGTTCCGGGACAGGGTCGGACGAGCAGTACTTC.

The CDR3 loop is CASSQVGGGPNYEQYF. CDR3 DNA sequence: TGCGCCAGCAGCCAAGTCGGGGGGGGGCCAAACTACGAGCAGTACTTC. This chain links TRBV4-1 with TRBJ2-7; 8 nucleotides align to TRBD2. The germline CDR1 and CDR2 sequences are MGHRA and YSYEKL. V was pared by 1 base and J by 3 bases, with 8 bases of the junction left unmatched. There are 16 residues in the CDR3.